This T cell receptor (beta chain) derives from a study of CD8+CD57+ T cells in acquired aplastic anemia. Across the study: Sorted cells (CD4+ and CD8+) yielded DNA amounts that averaged about 3.1 ug. Notes on the study in general: Between patients and controls, CD8+ Simpson's diversity did not vary significantly. Patients had approximately 30 CD8+ CDR3 sequences in common with controls (the shared set).

V dropped 4 bases and J dropped 9 bases, with 12 bases sitting between them. Germline CDR1 KGHDR, CDR2 SFDVKD. This CDR3 region has 13 residues. As for this clonotype: Its antigen is not known.

Both TCR beta VDJ combination and CDR3 sequence profiling were carried out. Genomic DNA was the template for this profiling. TCRdb reanalysed the reads using MiXCR and keeps one entry per CDR3 protein. The table lists 150,000 to 200,000 distinct CDR3 sequences, roughly 64% of them singletons. Sequencing was performed on sorted CD4+, CD8+, or CD8+CD57+ T cells (not recorded which) from PBMCs. The V gene is TRBV24-1, the J gene TRBJ2-1; a weak D match, TRBD1 (7 bases). This sequence originates from a human donor with severe aplastic anemia or a healthy control (not recorded which). The CDR3 sequence: CATSDPQGGEQFF. The CDR3 DNA is TGTGCCACCAGTGACCCTCAGGGGGGTGAGCAGTTCTTC.